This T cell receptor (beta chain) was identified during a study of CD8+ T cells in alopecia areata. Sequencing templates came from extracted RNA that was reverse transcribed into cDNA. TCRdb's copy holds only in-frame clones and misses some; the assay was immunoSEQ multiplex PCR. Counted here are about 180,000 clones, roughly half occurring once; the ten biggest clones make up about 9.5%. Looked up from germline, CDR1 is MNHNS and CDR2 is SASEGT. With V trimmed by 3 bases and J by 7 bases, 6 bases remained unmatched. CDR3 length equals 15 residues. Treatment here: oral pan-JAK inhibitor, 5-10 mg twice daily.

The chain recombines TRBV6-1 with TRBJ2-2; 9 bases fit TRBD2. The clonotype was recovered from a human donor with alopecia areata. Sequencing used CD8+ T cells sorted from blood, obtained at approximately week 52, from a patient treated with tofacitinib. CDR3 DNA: TGTGCCAGCAGTGAGGCTAGCGGGGAGGTCGGGGAGCTGTTTTTT. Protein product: CASSEASGEVGELFF.